This T cell receptor (beta chain) stems from a study of blood T cell repertoires in COVID-19. Study as a whole: Sites in the United States, Italy and Spain provided acute and convalescent COVID-19 samples. T cells, B-cell-depleted T cells, or PBMCs provided the cDNA or gDNA that served as material.

The V gene's germline CDR1 is MDHEN and CDR2 SYDVKM. V was pared by 5 bases and J by 4 bases, with 9 bases between. The CDR3 is 12 amino acids. This clone has just a few counts. Other DNA sequences from this sample encode an identical CDR3 as well. Per the original methods: Amplification from reference gene primers served as the basis for estimated nucleated cell counts. Here immunoSEQ multiplex PCR was the method, and the copy in TCRdb shows in-frame clones only, minus some. V and J calls and clone size come straight from that table; D and trimming were deduced from the DNA. The profile shows approximately 130,000 clones, about 83% of them singletons.

The sequence was obtained from a human donor in a cohort sampled during active COVID-19. The J gene is TRBJ2-7, the V gene TRBV28; possibly TRBD1 for D (6 bases). The specimen sequenced was peripheral blood. The CDR3 nucleotides are TGTGCCAGCAGTCTACAGGGTTACGAGCAGTACTTC. Translating gives CASSLQGYEQYF.